The 2 T cell receptor beta chains reported below all come from one sample, sequenced in a study of T cells in Graves' hyperthyroidism and ophthalmopathy. TCR beta CDR3 regions were amplified from RNA transcripts. TCR CDR3 underwent first-round RT-PCR with the HTBI primer set. TCRdb recomputed calls from the multiplex PCR reads with MiXCR, one row per CDR3 protein. The table has roughly 570,000 distinct CDR3 sequences, about half seen once. The sample comprised peripheral blood or thyroid tissue (not recorded which). Receptors originate from an adult woman with Graves' disease, either hyperthyroidism or ophthalmopathy (not recorded which).

This clonotype was observed many times. The CDR3 loop is CASSKPTSSYEQYF. In DNA form, the CDR3 reads TGTGCCAGCAGCAAACCGACTAGCTCCTACGAGCAGTACTTC. The chain is built from TRBV7-8 and TRBJ2-7; possibly TRBD2 for D (6 bases). This CDR3 is built from 14 residues. Germline CDR1 SGHVS, CDR2 FQNEAQ. The germline V and J ends were trimmed by 5 bases and 0 bases, with 11 bases remaining between them.

CDR3 sequence reads: CASSEGQVYGYTF. The CDR3 nucleotides are TGTGCCAGCAGTGAGGGACAGGTCTATGGCTACACCTTC. The V gene is TRBV25-1, the J gene TRBJ1-2, with 8 bases fitting TRBD1. Germline V lookup: CDR1 MGHDK, CDR2 SYGVNS. V shed 3 bases, J shed 4 bases, and the junction held 1 base outside the gene matches. The CDR3 length is 13 residues.